A single sample gave rise to the 17 T cell receptor beta chains below, sequenced in a study of neoadjuvant anti-PD-1 for oral cavity cancer. Here immunoSEQ multiplex PCR was the method, and the copy in TCRdb shows in-frame clones only, minus some. Seen here are over 80,000 clones, approximately 80% observed once, and the top ten hold about 3.1%. The starting material was PBMCs, obtained before nivolumab (anti-PD-1) treatment. Every receptor here comes from a person aged 40-85 years with oral cavity squamous cell carcinoma.

Regarding this clone: The junction differs from germline at one of its ends, possibly a read error. The chain is built from TRBV7-7 and TRBJ2-2; D is perhaps TRBD1 or TRBD2 (5 bases each). Germline V gene lookup returns CDR1 SSHAT and CDR2 FNYEAQ (reference sequence). The CDR3 contains 14 residues. CDR3 bases: TGTGCTAGCAGACGGGACGCGGTGGCCGGGGAGCTGTTTTTT. Protein product: CASRRDAVAGELFF.

This clone was found a few times. The chain joins TRBV29-1 to TRBJ2-1; tentatively, D is TRBD1 or TRBD2 (5 bases each). V lost 7 bases and J 5 bases, leaving 18 bases between the germline ends. The CDR3 loop spans 14 amino acids. Germline values: CDR1 SQVTM, CDR2 ANQGSEA. The DNA of the CDR3 is TGCAGCGCCCTCCCCGACAGAGGGGACAATGAGCAGTTCTTC. Its translation is CSALPDRGDNEQFF.

The chain combines TRBV2 with TRBJ1-1; 9 positions match TRBD1. The CDR3 spans 14 residues. After removal of 5 bases from V and 5 bases from J, the junction contained 6 bases not matched to a gene. From germline, CDR1 is SNHLY and CDR2 FYNNEI. CDR3 in DNA: TGTGCCAGCAGTCGAAACAGGGGGCGGACTGAAGCTTTCTTT. This codes for CASSRNRGRTEAFF. Filled out from reference TRBV2 and TRBJ1-1, the complete variable domain reads EPEVTQTPSHQVTQMGQEVILRCVPISNHLYFYWYRQILGQKVEFLVSFYNNEISEKSEIFDDQFSVERPDGSNFTLKIRSTKLEDSAMYFCASSRNRGRTEAFFGQGTRLTVV.

The chain employs TRBV9 and TRBJ2-7, with 9 bases that match TRBD2. Germline V lookup: CDR1 SGDLS, CDR2 YYNGEE. The CDR3 extends over 15 amino acids. V shed 3 bases, J shed 2 bases, and the junction held 6 bases outside the gene matches. CDR3 residues: CASSALAGSTYEQYF. DNA for the CDR3: TGTGCCAGCAGCGCCCTAGCGGGATCAACCTACGAGCAGTACTTC.

This sequence joins TRBV7-2 and TRBJ2-3; 9 bases fit TRBD1. Germline trimming cut 2 bases from V and 3 bases from J; bases unmatched to any gene: 3. Germline V lookup: CDR1 SGHTA, CDR2 FQGNSA. This CDR3 comprises 15 residues. As DNA, the CDR3 is TGTGCCAGCAGCTTAACAGGGGGCTGGACAGATACGCAGTATTTT. As protein: CASSLTGGWTDTQYF.

This sequence joins TRBV6-5 and TRBJ2-6; no definite D call. The CDR3 has 14 amino acids. CDR1 MNHEY and CDR2 SVGAGI come from the germline V gene. Trimming took 8 bases from V and 1 from J, leaving 9 bases between them. CDR3 bases: TGTGCCAGCCTCGGGCCTTCTGGGGCCAACGTCCTGACTTTC. It translates to CASLGPSGANVLTF.

V gene TRBV2 combines with J gene TRBJ1-1; no clear D. Between the trimmed V and J ends, which lost 3 bases and 1 base, there was a span of 3 bases. Germline V gives CDR1 SNHLY, CDR2 FYNNEI. There are 12 residues in the CDR3. CDR3 in amino acids: CASSDPNTEAFF. CDR3 nucleotide sequence: TGTGCCAGCAGTGACCCGAACACTGAAGCTTTCTTT.

The rearrangement links TRBV2 to TRBJ2-3, with TRBD2 matching 10 bases. Germline loops: CDR1 SNHLY, CDR2 FYNNEI. The CDR3 runs 14 residues. The V gene end was trimmed by 6 bases and the J gene end by 7 bases; junction bases not matched to a gene: 7. CDR3 in DNA: TGTGCCAGCAGGACGGGACTAGCGATATATACGCAGTATTTT. This sequence encodes CASRTGLAIYTQYF.

The table lists this clone with a few counts. The sample holds other DNA sequences that translate to the same CDR3. CDR3 bases: TGTGCCAGCAGTTTAGGCGGACCATACGAGCAGTACTTC. It is translated as CASSLGGPYEQYF. The genes are TRBV28 and TRBJ2-7; D is unclear. Germline-derived CDR1 and CDR2 are MDHEN and SYDVKM. The CDR3 runs 13 residues. Trimming left V 2 bases short and J 4 bases short, with 9 bases between.

CDR3 amino acids: CASSLVGGQETQYF. The CDR3 nucleotides are TGCGCCAGCAGCTTGGTGGGGGGCCAAGAGACCCAGTACTTC. This chain links TRBV5-1 with TRBJ2-5, with D perhaps matching TRBD2 (6 bases). The germline V gene has CDR1 SGHRS and CDR2 YFSETQ. V was shortened by 0 bases and J by 1 base, with 7 bases between the two germline ends. CDR3 length: 14 amino acids.

This chain links TRBV6-6 with TRBJ2-5; no definite D call. CDR3 length: 14 amino acids. The V gene lost 0 bases and the J gene lost 2 bases, with 7 bases spanning the gap. Germline V CDR1 and CDR2: MNHNY, SVGAGI (reference sequence). CDR3 coding DNA: TGTGCCAGCAGTTACTCAGGCAGACAAGAGACCCAGTACTTC. It translates to CASSYSGRQETQYF.

This chain links TRBV5-1 with TRBJ2-2; the match to TRBD2 covers 10 bases. The CDR3 is 16 residues long. The V gene end was trimmed by 1 base and the J gene end by 4 bases; junction bases not matched to a gene: 4. Germline loops: CDR1 SGHRS, CDR2 YFSETQ. The DNA of the CDR3 is TGCGCCAGCAGCTTGAGCGGGAGGGGAGGCACCGGGGAGCTGTTTTTT. Translation: CASSLSGRGGTGELFF.

The chain is built from TRBV4-2 and TRBJ2-7; 10 bases line up with TRBD2. CDR3 length: 16 residues. The ends lost 3 bases at V and 5 bases at J; junction bases unmatched: 10. Germline lookup yields CDR1 LGHNA and CDR2 YNFKEQ. CDR3 bases: TGTGCCAGCAGCCATAAAGCGGGAGGGCCTAGCGACGAGCAGTACTTC. As protein: CASSHKAGGPSDEQYF.

This chain joins TRBV5-1 and TRBJ2-7, with D tentatively TRBD1 (6 bases). The V gene's germline CDR1 is SGHRS and CDR2 YFSETQ. The CDR3 is made up of 13 amino acids. V was pared by 5 bases and J by 5 bases, with 14 bases between. The CDR3 is CASSWTEKDEQYF. CDR3 bases: TGCGCCAGCAGTTGGACAGAAAAGGACGAGCAGTACTTC.

The chain employs TRBV4-1 and TRBJ2-5; 12 bases align to TRBD2. CDR1 is MGHRA and CDR2 is YSYEKL in the germline V gene. CDR3 length: 16 amino acids. V gave up 4 bases and J gave up 4 bases; unmatched junction bases: 7. CDR3 in DNA: TGCGCCAGCAGCCGACTAGCGGGAGTGGGCGGAGAGACCCAGTACTTC. Amino acids: CASSRLAGVGGETQYF.

The chain combines TRBV5-1 with TRBJ1-2, with TRBD1 identical over 7 bases. Germline V CDR1 and CDR2: SGHRS, YFSETQ. The CDR3 extends over 13 amino acids. J gave up 3 bases and V 4 bases, and 3 bases lay outside the gene matches. The CDR3: CASSPGQYYGYTF. In nucleotides, the CDR3 is TGCGCCAGCAGCCCGGGACAGTACTATGGCTACACCTTC.

The CDR3 loop is CASSLAPLQGASSYEQYF. The CDR3 region has the DNA TGTGCCAGCAGTTTAGCTCCTCTTCAGGGGGCCAGCTCCTACGAGCAGTACTTC. The chain recombines TRBV27 with TRBJ2-7; 8 positions match TRBD1. Germline loops: CDR1 MNHEY, CDR2 SMNVEV (reference sequence). The CDR3 is made up of 18 amino acids. V trimming: 2 bases; J trimming: 0 bases; junction bases outside the gene matches: 12.